Following are 14 T cell receptor beta chains from one sample sequenced in a study of low-dose radiotherapy and immunotherapy resistance in tumors. TRAV- and TRBV-specific primers primed first-strand cDNA, covering alpha and beta chains. The authors amplified TCRs for around 20 PCR cycles with a constant-region primer and a V-primer adapter. One entry per CDR3 protein, called by TCRdb with MiXCR from the reads. The profile shows 55,000 to 70,000 distinct CDR3 sequences, around 25% of them singletons. This sample's time point: before trial treatment. The sequences come from PBMCs, collected before treatment. All receptors come from a male donor with prostate cancer.

This clonotype appeared many times. The chain combines TRBV12-3 or TRBV12-4 with TRBJ2-3; 9 bases agree with TRBD2. With 2 bases clipped from V and 6 bases from J, the junction kept 6 bases outside the gene matches. This CDR3 contains 15 residues. In DNA, the CDR3 is TGTGCCAGCAGTTTATCAGCGGGGGGCGCGGATACGCAGTATTTT. Protein sequence: CASSLSAGGADTQYF.

This rearrangement joins TRBV6-2 or TRBV6-3 to TRBJ2-1; no clear D gene. The CDR3 runs 14 residues. V was clipped by 6 bases and J by 10 bases, with 19 bases between them. Per the germline V gene, CDR1 is MNHEY and CDR2 is SVGEGT. The CDR3 region has the DNA TGTGCCAGCAGGGTACTCTCCGGTAATGACGAGCAGTTCTTC. Protein sequence: CASRVLSGNDEQFF.

This clonotype was seen repeatedly, ten times or more. This chain joins TRBV28 and TRBJ2-1; TRBD2 matches at 13 bases. Unmatched junction bases numbered 4, after V lost 7 bases and J lost 4 bases. This CDR3 has 15 residues. In germline, CDR1 is MDHEN, CDR2 SYDVKM. This CDR3 is CASNGLAGEYNEQFF. CDR3 DNA sequence: TGTGCCAGCAACGGACTAGCGGGAGAGTACAATGAGCAGTTCTTC.

This clonotype was seen many times. The chain recombines TRBV11-2 with TRBJ2-2; D not certain. The CDR3 loop spans 13 amino acids. Trimming removed 6 bases at V and 5 bases at J, with 10 bases between. Germline CDR1 and CDR2: SGHAT and FQNNGV. CDR3 region: CASREPGTGELFF. The CDR3 nucleotides read TGTGCCAGCAGAGAACCAGGAACCGGGGAGCTGTTTTTT.

Regarding this clonotype: This likely came from a read error, as a far larger clone is one base away. V gene TRBV6-1 combines with J gene TRBJ2-7; TRBD1 agrees at 10 bases. Germline V gene sequence: CDR1 MNHNS, CDR2 SASEGT. This CDR3 region has 14 residues. The CDR3 here is CASSYRDRGYVQYF. The DNA of the CDR3 is TGTGCCAGCAGTTACCGGGACAGGGGCTACGTGCAGTACTTC.

The chain couples TRBV12-3 or TRBV12-4 to TRBJ1-2; TRBD1 matches at 10 bases. V shed 7 bases, J shed 5 bases, and the junction held 4 bases outside the gene matches. This CDR3 is 13 amino acids long. The CDR3 coding sequence is TGTGCCAGCACTACGGGACAGGGGTATGGCTACACCTTC. It specifies CASTTGQGYGYTF.

This clonotype was found many times. The chain is built from TRBV7-2 and TRBJ2-3, with unresolved D. CDR3 length: 13 amino acids. The germline V gene has CDR1 SGHTA and CDR2 FQGNSA. Trimming shortened V by 2 bases and J by 4 bases, and 7 bases separated the two germline ends. The CDR3 here is CASSLLVADTQYF. In DNA form, the CDR3 reads TGTGCCAGCAGCTTACTAGTTGCAGATACGCAGTATTTT.

At least ten counts were recorded for this clonotype. V and J are TRBV3-1 and TRBJ2-7; perhaps TRBD1 as D (5 bases). V was trimmed by 1 base and J by 2 bases, leaving 12 bases between them. The CDR3 is 15 amino acids. Germline CDR1 reads LGHDT; CDR2 reads YNNKEL (reference sequence). CDR3 protein: CASSQGITGTYEQYF. The CDR3 DNA is TGTGCCAGCAGCCAAGGTATCACAGGAACCTACGAGCAGTACTTC.

This clonotype was counted at least ten times. V gene TRBV10-3 combines with J gene TRBJ2-3; a possible D gene is TRBD2 (6 bases). V dropped 8 bases and J dropped 0 bases, with 15 bases sitting between them. Germline V gene data show CDR1 as ENHRY and CDR2 as SYGVKD. This CDR3 region has 15 residues. The CDR3 is CAIRGGADSTDTQYF. In DNA form, the CDR3 reads TGTGCCATCCGAGGCGGGGCGGACAGCACAGATACGCAGTATTTT.

About this clonotype: A read error is possible here, since a much larger clone lies one base away. The chain is built from TRBV2 and TRBJ2-7; maybe TRBD1 (7 bases). Germline V gives CDR1 SNHLY, CDR2 FYNNEI. This CDR3 has 15 amino acids. Trimming left V 7 bases short and J 7 bases short, with 23 bases between. In DNA form, the CDR3 reads TGTGCCAGCAAGCCGAGTAACAGGGGAGGCGATGAGCAGTACTTC. Its translation is CASKPSNRGGDEQYF.

This clonotype was counted ten times or more. The V and J genes are TRBV23-1 and TRBJ2-3, with TRBD2 matching 9 bases. TRBV23-1 is given ORF status, its function remaining uncertain. The length of the CDR3 is 16 residues. The V gene end was trimmed by 10 bases and the J gene end by 2 bases; junction bases not matched to a gene: 13. CDR3 in DNA: TGCGCCAACCCCAAGACTAGCGGAGGGGTCACAGATACGCAGTATTTT. Protein product: CANPKTSGGVTDTQYF.

This clonotype was counted ten times or more. The gene calls are TRBV20-1 and TRBJ2-1, with 9 positions matching TRBD2. V was clipped by 6 bases and J by 7 bases; unmatched bases: 4. This CDR3 comprises 12 residues. Germline CDR1 is DFQATT and CDR2 is SNEGSKA (reference sequence). The CDR3 region is CSAMSGGNEQFF. CDR3 sequence (DNA): TGCAGTGCAATGAGCGGGGGGAATGAGCAGTTCTTC.

This clonotype was picked up many times. The rearrangement uses TRBV14 and TRBJ2-7; D remains ambiguous. With 1 base removed from V and 2 bases from J, the gap between germline ends came to 9 bases. Germline V gene data show CDR1 as SGHDN and CDR2 as FVKESK. The CDR3 is made up of 14 amino acids. The CDR3 sequence is CASSQGLGAYEQYF. In nucleotides, the CDR3 is TGTGCCAGCAGCCAAGGTTTAGGAGCCTACGAGCAGTACTTC.

This sequence joins TRBV27 and TRBJ2-7; perhaps TRBD1 as D (5 bases). V was shortened by 4 bases and J by 2 bases, with 9 bases between the two germline ends. Germline V gene lookup returns CDR1 MNHEY and CDR2 SMNVEV (reference sequence). The length of the CDR3 is 13 residues. In DNA, the CDR3 is TGTGCCAGCAGTTGGCAGGGAACCTACGAGCAGTACTTC. This encodes CASSWQGTYEQYF.